The 23 T cell receptor beta chains in this list originate from one sample, sequenced in a study of T cell responses to AZD1222 COVID-19 vaccine. The data were produced by immunoSEQ multiplex PCR, yet TCRdb's version contains in-frame clones alone and is incomplete. Of 250,000 to 300,000 clones listed, almost 95% are singletons. Source: peripheral blood, taken 28 days after the second AZD1222 dose. The receptors stem from an adult who received the AZD1222 COVID-19 vaccine.

The V and J genes are TRBV7-9 and TRBJ2-5, with D possibly matching TRBD2 (5 bases). V was clipped by 5 bases and J by 3 bases, with 22 bases between them. Germline CDR1 reads SEHNR; CDR2 reads FQNEAQ (reference sequence). There are 17 residues in the CDR3. CDR3 sequence: CASSHIGLPLAKETQYF. In nucleotides, the CDR3 is TGTGCCAGCAGCCATATTGGACTTCCCCTTGCCAAAGAGACCCAGTACTTC.

V gene TRBV11-3 combines with J gene TRBJ1-1, with a tentative D call TRBD1 (6 bases). This CDR3 region has 15 residues. V was pared by 0 bases and J by 1 base, with 9 bases between. Germline assignment: CDR1 SGHNT and CDR2 YENEEA. The CDR3 sequence: CASSLDTGANTEAFF. The CDR3 DNA reads TGTGCCAGCAGCTTAGATACGGGGGCGAACACTGAAGCTTTCTTT.

The gene calls are TRBV3-1 (or the pseudogene TRBV3-2) and TRBJ2-5; D might be TRBD1 or TRBD2, each matching 5 bases. In germline, CDR1 is LGHDT, CDR2 YNNKEL (reference sequence). CDR3 length: 16 amino acids. V lost 0 bases and J lost 4, with 15 bases in between. The CDR3 protein is CASSQDGTLPRETQYF. The CDR3 nucleotides read TGTGCCAGCAGCCAAGATGGGACCCTCCCTAGAGAGACCCAGTACTTC.

This chain connects TRBV11-2 to TRBJ1-5; no clear D. The CDR3 has 16 residues. Germline values: CDR1 SGHAT, CDR2 FQNNGV. V gave up 5 bases and J gave up 1 base, with 15 bases separating them. The CDR3 coding sequence is TGTGCCAGCAGCCGTCCCTCTCTGAGGAGCAATCAGCCCCAGCATTTT. Its protein is CASSRPSLRSNQPQHF.

The chain recombines TRBV6-2 or TRBV6-3 with TRBJ2-2; 8 nucleotides match TRBD1. Germline values: CDR1 MNHEY, CDR2 SVGEGT. This CDR3 has 15 residues. The junction had 4 bases not matched to a gene; V was cut back by 2 bases and J by 5 bases. The CDR3 sequence: CASSYLGQGTGELFF. CDR3 sequence (DNA): TGTGCCAGCAGTTACCTTGGACAGGGAACCGGGGAGCTGTTTTTT.

The chain carries TRBV27 and TRBJ1-2; D unresolved. Germline lookup yields CDR1 MNHEY and CDR2 SMNVEV (reference sequence). This CDR3 region has 13 residues. The ends were cut back, 2 bases at V and 5 bases at J, with 9 bases in the middle. The CDR3 DNA reads as TGTGCCAGCAGTTTAAGGGCGGAATATGGCTACACCTTC. Translated: CASSLRAEYGYTF.

V usage is TRBV24-1 and J usage is TRBJ2-5; 7 nucleotides align to TRBD2. CDR3 length equals 13 residues. Germline CDR1 and CDR2: KGHDR and SFDVKD. V lost 6 bases, J lost 2 bases, and 2 bases stayed unmatched. The CDR3 bases are TGTGCCACCAGTCCAGCGGGGCAAGAGACCCAGTACTTC. The encoded protein is CATSPAGQETQYF.

The gene calls are TRBV5-1 and TRBJ2-5; D tentatively fits TRBD1 or TRBD2 (5 bases each). The V end lost 3 bases, the J end lost 2 bases, and 11 bases lay between the germline ends. Germline V lookup: CDR1 SGHRS, CDR2 YFSETQ. The CDR3 totals 14 residues. The CDR3 bases are TGCGCCAGCAGCTCCGGGACCCCACAAGAGACCCAGTACTTC. It yields the protein CASSSGTPQETQYF.

CDR3 residues: CASSPRPPEENSPLHF. The CDR3 nucleotides are TGTGCCAGCAGCCCCCGACCCCCGGAGGAAAATTCACCCCTCCACTTT. The V gene is TRBV9, the J gene TRBJ1-6; D gene unclear. V lost 4 bases, J lost 7 bases, and 18 bases lay in between. The germline V gene encodes CDR1 SGDLS and CDR2 YYNGEE. The CDR3 runs to 16 residues.

This clone was counted once. The rearrangement links TRBV5-1 to TRBJ2-2, with D perhaps being TRBD1 or TRBD2 (6 bases each). V lost 5 bases and J lost 0, with 14 bases in between. This CDR3 spans 16 amino acids. Germline loops: CDR1 SGHRS, CDR2 YFSETQ. For the CDR3, the DNA is TGCGCCAGCAGACCATTCGGGGGCGCGAACACCGGGGAGCTGTTTTTT. The encoded protein is CASRPFGGANTGELFF.

J is TRBJ1-1 and V is TRBV9; no definite D call. Germline loops: CDR1 SGDLS, CDR2 YYNGEE. The CDR3 totals 15 residues. Trimming took 0 bases from V and 0 from J, leaving 9 bases between them. CDR3 bases: TGTGCCAGCAGCGTAGGTAAGGGCATGAACACTGAAGCTTTCTTT. It is translated as CASSVGKGMNTEAFF. The full variable domain, with the rest looked up from reference TRBV9 and TRBJ1-1, is DSGVTQTPKHLITATGQRVTLRCSPRSGDLSVYWYQQSLDQGLQFLIQYYNGEERAKGNILERFSAQQFPDLHSELNLSSLELGDSALYFCASSVGKGMNTEAFFGQGTRLTVV.

V usage is TRBV5-4 and J usage is TRBJ2-5; TRBD1 agrees at 11 bases. The CDR3 has 16 residues. Germline CDR1 is SGHNT and CDR2 is YYREEE (reference sequence). With V trimmed by 3 bases and J by 5 bases, 9 bases remained unmatched. CDR3 nucleotides: TGTGCCAGCAGCTCCTTCGGACAGGGGGCGAGGGAGACCCAGTACTTC. Translating gives CASSSFGQGARETQYF.

The rearrangement links TRBV29-1 to TRBJ1-2; perhaps TRBD1 as D (5 bases). V lost 4 bases to trimming and J lost 3 bases, with 15 bases between them. From germline, CDR1 is SQVTM and CDR2 ANQGSEA. The CDR3 consists of 14 residues. The CDR3 region has the DNA TGCAGCGTTGGGGACGGGGCTTGGGACTATGGCTACACCTTC. It yields the protein CSVGDGAWDYGYTF. The variable domain in full, completed from reference TRBV29-1 and TRBJ1-2, reads SAVISQKPSRDICQRGTSLTIQCQVDSQVTMMFWYRQQPGQSLTLIATANQGSEATYESGFVIDKFPISRPNLTFSTLTVSNMSPEDSSIYLCSVGDGAWDYGYTFGSGTRLTVV.

This rearrangement joins TRBV3-1 (or the pseudogene TRBV3-2) to TRBJ1-1; D possibly corresponds to TRBD1 (5 bases). CDR3 size: 18 residues. The germline V gene has CDR1 LGHDT and CDR2 YNNKEL (reference sequence). Trimming left V 0 bases short and J 11 bases short, with 28 bases between. The CDR3 DNA sequence: TGTGCCAGCAGCCAAGATCCTGGGGTATGGGTCCTCGAACGGGGGGCTTTCTTT. Its translation: CASSQDPGVWVLERGAFF.

The rearrangement uses TRBV29-1 and TRBJ2-2; D might be TRBD1 (6 bases). Germline V gives CDR1 SQVTM, CDR2 ANQGSEA. Trimming took 4 bases from V and 5 from J, leaving 17 bases between them. The CDR3 covers 15 residues. The CDR3 spells CSVAGPGQRTGELFF. The CDR3, as DNA: TGCAGCGTTGCGGGTCCGGGACAAAGAACCGGGGAGCTGTTTTTT.

The J gene is TRBJ2-7, the V gene TRBV6-5; D gene uncertain. This CDR3 contains 14 residues. In germline, CDR1 is MNHEY, CDR2 SVGAGI. V was cut by 3 bases and J by 2 bases, with 11 bases left in between. In DNA, the CDR3 is TGTGCCAGCAGTTATATCGGGTCCCCCTACGAGCAGTACTTC. Protein sequence: CASSYIGSPYEQYF.

The rearrangement uses TRBV6-5 and TRBJ2-7, with TRBD1 matching over 10 bases. The CDR3 runs 15 residues. The V gene end was trimmed by 6 bases and the J gene end by 3 bases; junction bases not matched to a gene: 8. Germline values: CDR1 MNHEY, CDR2 SVGAGI. The CDR3 region is CASRTSGTGDYEQYF. The CDR3 coding sequence is TGTGCCAGCAGGACCTCCGGGACAGGGGACTACGAGCAGTACTTC.

For the CDR3, the DNA is TGTGCTAGTGGTTTGGTACTTGAAAGTGGACCTTTCGCCAATGAGCAGTTCTTC. Translating gives CASGLVLESGPFANEQFF. The chain is built from TRBV12-5 and TRBJ2-1; D gene uncertain. Trimming removed 0 bases from V and 6 bases from J, with 21 bases in between. Germline CDR1 LGHNT, CDR2 FRNRAP. The CDR3 spans 18 residues.

The chain joins TRBV6-5 to TRBJ1-1; D call uncertain. Germline V gives CDR1 MNHEY, CDR2 SVGAGI. The CDR3 runs to 14 residues. The V gene lost 2 bases and the J gene lost 5 bases, with 12 bases spanning the gap. This chain's CDR3 is CASSYGIGVTEAFF. The CDR3 region has the DNA TGTGCCAGCAGTTACGGAATCGGGGTTACTGAAGCTTTCTTT.

About this clone: One junction end does not reproduce the germline sequence, and a read error may be involved. The genes are TRBV12-3 or TRBV12-4 and TRBJ2-2; D might be TRBD1 or TRBD2, each matching 5 bases. The CDR3 consists of 13 residues. The CDR3 coding sequence is TGTGCCAGCAGCTTAGGGGACGTCGGGGAGCTGTTTTTT. This encodes CASSLGDVGELFF.

This clone was detected a few times. This chain links TRBV3-1 (or the pseudogene TRBV3-2) with TRBJ1-1, with TRBD1 identical over 7 bases. Trimming removed 1 base from V and 11 bases from J; junction bases left unmatched: 10. The CDR3 spans 14 residues. CDR1 LGHDT and CDR2 YNNKEL come from the germline V gene (reference sequence). CDR3: CASSQARGGTTAFF. CDR3 DNA sequence: TGTGCCAGCAGCCAAGCCAGGGGGGGGACGACGGCTTTCTTT.

The V and J genes are TRBV28 and TRBJ2-7; either TRBD1 or TRBD2 may fit D (6 bases each). CDR3 length: 15 amino acids. CDR1 is MDHEN, CDR2 SYDVKM, per germline. V was trimmed by 6 bases and J by 1 base, leaving 16 bases between them. The CDR3: CASRPLGGRSYEQYF. For the CDR3, the DNA is TGTGCCAGCAGACCTCTCGGGGGCCGATCCTACGAGCAGTACTTC.

The chain uses TRBV14 and TRBJ2-1; 11 positions agree with TRBD2. The CDR3 runs to 15 residues. V was clipped by 6 bases and J by 2 bases; unmatched bases: 3. Germline assignment: CDR1 SGHDN and CDR2 FVKESK. This CDR3 reads CASSFSGRAYNEQFF. As DNA, the CDR3 is TGTGCCAGCAGTTTTAGCGGGAGGGCCTACAATGAGCAGTTCTTC.